These 18 T cell receptor beta chains were sequenced from one sample in a study of blood T cell repertoires in COVID-19. The assay was immunoSEQ multiplex PCR, and TCRdb's table has in-frame clones only and misses some. The sample contains approximately 99,000 clones, 60% to 85% of which appear only once. The sequencing input was peripheral blood. These receptors all stem from a woman aged 40 to 49 with acute or convalescent COVID-19.

The chain joins TRBV30 to TRBJ1-5, with a weak D call TRBD1 (5 bases). There are 16 residues in the CDR3. Germline CDR1 reads GTSNPN; CDR2 reads SVGIG (reference sequence). V dropped 0 bases and J dropped 4 bases, with 16 bases sitting between them. CDR3 region: CAWSVRTTAHNQPQHF. CDR3 nucleotides: TGTGCCTGGAGTGTCCGGACGACAGCACATAATCAGCCCCAGCATTTT.

The chain is built from TRBV12-3 or TRBV12-4 and TRBJ1-2; 7 positions match TRBD1. The CDR3 spans 13 residues. Trimming removed 7 bases from V and 2 bases from J; junction bases left unmatched: 4. This CDR3 reads CASIPQGNYGYTF. The CDR3 DNA follows: TGTGCCAGCATCCCACAGGGGAACTATGGCTACACCTTC.

This clone was seen a single time. The chain has TRBV10-3 and TRBJ1-4; TRBD1 is a possible D gene (6 bases). This CDR3 region has 15 residues. V was pared by 0 bases and J by 7 bases, with 12 bases between. Germline values: CDR1 ENHRY, CDR2 SYGVKD. The CDR3 here is CAISESTEGGEKLFF. In DNA form, the CDR3 reads TGTGCCATCAGTGAGTCGACAGAAGGGGGTGAAAAACTGTTTTTT.

The chain couples TRBV5-1 to TRBJ2-3, with a tentative D call TRBD1 (5 bases). Germline CDR1 reads SGHRS; CDR2 reads YFSETQ. Between the trimmed V and J ends, which lost 4 bases and 2 bases, there was a span of 11 bases. The CDR3 covers 14 residues. Here the CDR3 reads CASSPTVSTDTQYF. The CDR3 coding sequence is TGCGCCAGCAGCCCGACAGTCTCCACAGATACGCAGTATTTT.

The gene calls are TRBV19 and TRBJ2-3; 8 bases are a match to TRBD2. The CDR3 covers 16 residues. J gave up 0 bases and V 4 bases, and 6 bases lay outside the gene matches. Germline CDR1 and CDR2: LNHDA and SQIVND (reference sequence). The CDR3 DNA reads TGTGCCAGTAGTACCCCGGGGGGGGGCAGCACAGATACGCAGTATTTT. It specifies CASSTPGGGSTDTQYF.

This chain links TRBV2 with TRBJ2-3; TRBD2 matches 7 bases. Germline V gene sequence: CDR1 SNHLY, CDR2 FYNNEI. CDR3 length: 16 amino acids. Trimming at V came to 6 bases and at J to 1 base, leaving 10 bases not matched to a gene. The CDR3 coding sequence is TGTGCCAGCAGGGGGCCCCTAGCGGAAGGCACAGATACGCAGTATTTT. It is translated as CASRGPLAEGTDTQYF. Full variable domain (missing parts from reference TRBV2 and TRBJ2-3): EPEVTQTPSHQVTQMGQEVILRCVPISNHLYFYWYRQILGQKVEFLVSFYNNEISEKSEIFDDQFSVERPDGSNFTLKIRSTKLEDSAMYFCASRGPLAEGTDTQYFGPGTRLTVL.

This clone was observed a handful of times. The V gene is TRBV19, the J gene TRBJ1-6; D may be TRBD1 (5 bases). V shed 3 bases and J shed 10 bases, with 13 bases lying between them. This CDR3 is 14 amino acids long. CDR1 LNHDA and CDR2 SQIVND come from the germline V gene (reference sequence). This CDR3 reads CASSMEGMFSPLHF. CDR3 bases: TGTGCCAGTAGTATGGAGGGGATGTTCTCACCCCTCCACTTT.

J is TRBJ2-5 and V is TRBV2; the match to TRBD2 covers 10 bases. V lost 2 bases and J lost 2; bases outside the gene matches: 8. Germline loops: CDR1 SNHLY, CDR2 FYNNEI. This CDR3 is 17 amino acids long. CDR3: CASSEIKAGGPQETQYF. The DNA of the CDR3 is TGTGCCAGCAGTGAAATAAAAGCGGGGGGGCCACAAGAGACCCAGTACTTC. The full variable domain, rest sourced from reference TRBV2 and TRBJ2-5, is EPEVTQTPSHQVTQMGQEVILRCVPISNHLYFYWYRQILGQKVEFLVSFYNNEISEKSEIFDDQFSVERPDGSNFTLKIRSTKLEDSAMYFCASSEIKAGGPQETQYFGPGTRLLVL.

This chain's CDR3 is CASSALGNTEAFF. CDR3 bases: TGTGCCAGCAGCGCCCTCGGGAACACTGAAGCTTTCTTT. The chain uses TRBV11-3 and TRBJ1-1; D is ambiguous. CDR1 SGHNT and CDR2 YENEEA come from the germline V gene. The CDR3 loop spans 13 amino acids. V was shortened by 5 bases and J by 1 base, with 8 bases between the two germline ends.

The V gene is TRBV7-7, the J gene TRBJ2-1; 12 bases map to TRBD2. The trim removed 2 bases at V and 0 bases at J, leaving 5 bases unmatched. Germline lookup yields CDR1 SSHAT and CDR2 FNYEAQ (reference sequence). This CDR3 region has 18 residues. In DNA form, the CDR3 reads TGTGCCAGCAGCTTAAACCTAGCGGGGGGGCCCTCCTACAATGAGCAGTTCTTC. Its translation is CASSLNLAGGPSYNEQFF.

V gene TRBV19 combines with J gene TRBJ2-5; D is ambiguous. The ends were cut back, 5 bases at V and 4 bases at J, with 11 bases in the middle. This CDR3 region has 13 residues. Looked up from germline, CDR1 is LNHDA and CDR2 is SQIVND (reference sequence). The CDR3 sequence is CASSSRPGETQYF. CDR3 in DNA: TGTGCCAGTAGTTCTCGACCGGGAGAGACCCAGTACTTC.

The chain links TRBV15 to TRBJ1-5; D is possibly TRBD1 (5 bases). CDR1 and CDR2 (germline): LNHNV, YYDKDF (reference sequence). Trimming removed 0 bases from V and 4 bases from J, with 7 bases in between. The CDR3 consists of 14 residues. The CDR3 loop is CATSRDGGNQPQHF. CDR3 sequence (DNA): TGTGCCACCAGCAGAGATGGGGGGAATCAGCCCCAGCATTTT.

The rearrangement links TRBV5-4 to TRBJ2-2, with D maybe TRBD1 (5 bases). Germline CDR1 and CDR2: SGHNT and YYREEE (reference sequence). Trimming removed 1 base at V and 6 bases at J, with 16 bases between. The CDR3 is 16 amino acids. CDR3 sequence (DNA): TGTGCCAGCAGCTTGCTTGGGTCAGGGCATCCCGGGGAGCTGTTTTTT. This sequence encodes CASSLLGSGHPGELFF.

The chain has TRBV7-8 and TRBJ1-1, with D unclear. CDR3 size: 12 residues. CDR1 is SGHVS, CDR2 FQNEAQ, per germline. V lost 5 bases and J 6 bases, leaving 10 bases between the germline ends. CDR3 in amino acids: CASSPNGAEAFF. The CDR3 DNA reads as TGTGCCAGCAGCCCCAACGGGGCTGAAGCTTTCTTT.

V gene TRBV13 combines with J gene TRBJ1-6; D not resolved. The CDR3 runs to 14 residues. Germline values: CDR1 PRHDT, CDR2 FYEKMQ (reference sequence). Deletions cut 3 bases from V and 9 bases from J, with 12 bases between. In DNA form, the CDR3 reads TGTGCCAGCAGCTTTTCCCTCCCCTCTTCACCCCTCCACTTT. This codes for CASSFSLPSSPLHF.

CDR3 sequence: CASSYRSGTGKNTEAFF. The DNA for the CDR3 is TGTGCCAGCAGTTACAGATCGGGGACAGGGAAGAACACTGAAGCTTTCTTT. The V call is TRBV6-2 or TRBV6-3, the J call TRBJ1-1, with 9 bases identical to TRBD1. With 2 bases clipped from V and 1 base from J, the junction kept 8 bases outside the gene matches. This CDR3 has 17 amino acids. Germline lookup yields CDR1 MNHEY and CDR2 SVGEGT.

This clone showed up just once. V is TRBV19 and J is TRBJ2-5; TRBD2 matches at 8 bases. This CDR3 has 12 amino acids. The J segment lost 4 bases and the V segment lost 6 bases, leaving 1 base of the junction unmatched. Germline values: CDR1 LNHDA, CDR2 SQIVND (reference sequence). The CDR3 region is CASSRGGETQYF. Written as DNA, the CDR3 is TGTGCCAGTAGCCGGGGGGGAGAGACCCAGTACTTC.

The CDR3: CASSLEDRSSPLHF. CDR3 bases: TGTGCCAGCAGTTTAGAGGACAGGAGTTCACCCCTCCACTTT. V gene TRBV28 combines with J gene TRBJ1-6; 7 nucleotides line up with TRBD1. Germline V CDR1 and CDR2: MDHEN, SYDVKM. This CDR3 spans 14 amino acids. Losses at the gene ends were 2 bases for V and 9 bases for J; bases not matched to a gene: 4.